Following are 21 T cell receptor beta chains from one sample sequenced in a study of cytomegalovirus exposure and HLA in healthy donors. Primers for the PCR totalled 60 Vbeta and 13 Jbeta. Sequenced by immunoSEQ multiplex PCR; TCRdb stores in-frame clones only, minus some. The sample has about 160,000 clones; 81% are singletons. The sample consisted of PBMCs. The receptors here all came from a man aged 50-60 years in good health and CMV-seropositive.

Only a few counts were recorded for this clone. V is TRBV5-1 and J is TRBJ1-2; the D gene is possibly TRBD1 (6 bases). Germline V gene data show CDR1 as SGHRS and CDR2 as YFSETQ. This CDR3 has 16 amino acids. V was cut by 4 bases and J by 5 bases, with 21 bases left in between. CDR3 loop: CASSPSGGRRGYGYTF. The CDR3 DNA is TGCGCCAGCAGCCCATCGGGGGGCCGTAGGGGGTATGGCTACACCTTC.

The chain links TRBV30 to TRBJ2-3; D may be TRBD2 (6 bases). The V gene lost 2 bases and the J gene lost 7 bases, with 10 bases spanning the gap. The CDR3 totals 12 residues. Germline V CDR1 and CDR2: GTSNPN, SVGIG (reference sequence). CDR3 coding DNA: TGTGCCTGGAGTTCGGGAGAATATACGCAGTATTTT. The encoded protein is CAWSSGEYTQYF. The entire variable domain, with the rest obtained from reference TRBV30 and TRBJ2-3, is as follows: SQTIHQWPATLVQPVGSPLSLECTVEGTSNPNLYWYRQAAGRGLQLLFYSVGIGQISSEVPQNLSASRPQDRQFILSSKKLLLSDSGFYLCAWSSGEYTQYFGPGTRLTVL.

Concerning this clone: One end of the junction fails to match germline, which may point to a read error. The V call is TRBV7-7, the J call TRBJ2-5; TRBD2 might be the D (5 bases). The CDR3 consists of 14 residues. Germline lookup yields CDR1 SSHAT and CDR2 FNYEAQ (reference sequence). CDR3 sequence: CASSFSGAKETQYF. In nucleotides, the CDR3 is TGTGCTAGCAGCTTCAGCGGAGCCAAAGAGACCCAGTACTTC.

This clone was counted between two and nine times. At one end, the junction sequence differs from germline, possibly due to a read error. This chain connects TRBV4-1 to TRBJ2-2; 7 positions match TRBD1. The CDR3 spans 15 residues. The germline gives CDR1 MGHRA, CDR2 YSYEKL. CDR3 sequence: CASSQPDRDTGELFF. The CDR3 DNA is TGTGCCAGCAGCCAGCCAGACAGGGACACCGGGGAGCTGTTTTTT.

The rearrangement links TRBV6-5 to TRBJ1-2, with D possibly being TRBD1 (6 bases). The CDR3 is made up of 13 amino acids. The V gene lost 6 bases and the J gene lost 4 bases, with 12 bases spanning the gap. Germline V gene lookup returns CDR1 MNHEY and CDR2 SVGAGI. CDR3: CASRSGQFYGYTF. DNA for the CDR3: TGTGCCAGCAGGTCAGGACAGTTCTATGGCTACACCTTC.

The CDR3 nucleotides are TGTGCCAGCAGCTCGCCGGAGAGCGGGGTGTACAATGAGCAGTTCTTC. Translating it yields CASSSPESGVYNEQFF. The chain joins TRBV5-8 to TRBJ2-1, with 7 bases identical to TRBD2. This CDR3 has 16 residues. From germline, CDR1 is SGHTS and CDR2 YDEGEE. V shed 3 bases, J shed 4 bases, and the junction held 10 bases outside the gene matches.

The chain is built from TRBV15 and TRBJ1-1; D is possibly TRBD1 (6 bases). The germline CDR1 and CDR2 sequences are LNHNV and YYDKDF (reference sequence). The V end was cut by 7 bases, the J end by 2 bases, with 17 bases between. CDR3 length equals 15 residues. Written as DNA, the CDR3 is TGTGCCACCACCTCCCCCACAGGGAGTAACACTGAAGCTTTCTTT. Protein: CATTSPTGSNTEAFF.

The chain employs TRBV30 and TRBJ1-2; 8 positions agree with TRBD1. Losses at the gene ends were 5 bases for V and 2 bases for J; bases not matched to a gene: 4. The CDR3 totals 13 residues. CDR1 GTSNPN and CDR2 SVGIG come from the germline V gene (reference sequence). The chain's CDR3 is CAWARTGNYGYTF. The CDR3 region has the DNA TGTGCCTGGGCCAGGACAGGGAACTATGGCTACACCTTC.

The chain employs TRBV29-1 and TRBJ2-3; D possibly corresponds to TRBD1 (5 bases). The J call may not be correct, given that the DNA end is closer to TRBJ1-5. The CDR3 is 14 amino acids. The V gene's germline CDR1 is SQVTM and CDR2 ANQGSEA. The CDR3 DNA follows: TGCAGCGTCCGTAGCGGGTGGGGCACAGATACGCAGCATTTT. Translating it yields CSVRSGWGTDTQHF.

V gene TRBV9 combines with J gene TRBJ2-7, with 7 bases identical to TRBD1. In germline, CDR1 is SGDLS, CDR2 YYNGEE. The J segment lost 3 bases and the V segment lost 7 bases, leaving 25 bases of the junction unmatched. The CDR3 is 19 residues long. CDR3 in amino acids: CASGFRPRSGDSRYYEQYF. The CDR3 DNA sequence: TGTGCCAGCGGTTTCCGGCCTCGGAGTGGGGACAGCCGATACTACGAGCAGTACTTC.

The chain recombines TRBV10-3 with TRBJ2-3, with D possibly matching TRBD2 (7 bases). The V and J ends lost 0 bases and 1 base respectively, with 17 bases between them. The germline gives CDR1 ENHRY, CDR2 SYGVKD. The CDR3 totals 18 residues. This CDR3 reads CAISESNGGQRGTDTQYF. For the CDR3, the DNA is TGTGCCATCAGTGAGTCGAACGGGGGGCAGCGGGGCACAGATACGCAGTATTTT.

The rearrangement joins TRBV6-4 to TRBJ2-7; 10 bases are a match to TRBD1. The germline CDR1 and CDR2 sequences are MRHNA and SNTAGT. J was trimmed by 5 bases and V by 2 bases; bases with no gene match: 21. This CDR3 contains 20 residues. In nucleotides, the CDR3 is TGTGCCAGCAGTGACGGGGTCCAAGACAGGGGGCGCCGAACAGAGGACGAGCAGTACTTC. Its translation: CASSDGVQDRGRRTEDEQYF.

The rearrangement joins TRBV6-5 to TRBJ2-7, with D tentatively TRBD1 (5 bases). V was pared by 7 bases and J by 3 bases, with 16 bases between. Per germline, CDR1 MNHEY and CDR2 SVGAGI. The length of the CDR3 is 14 residues. The CDR3 DNA follows: TGTGCCAGCAATAGAGCAGCAGGGAACTACGAGCAGTACTTC. This translates into CASNRAAGNYEQYF.

The CDR3 spells CASSHPGQDHGYTF. DNA of the CDR3: TGTGCCAGTAGCCACCCAGGACAGGACCATGGCTACACCTTC. V usage is TRBV19 and J usage is TRBJ1-2, with 7 positions matching TRBD1. The germline CDR1 and CDR2 sequences are LNHDA and SQIVND (reference sequence). CDR3 length: 14 residues. V lost 6 bases, J lost 6 bases, and 10 bases stayed unmatched. The full variable domain, rest sourced from reference TRBV19 and TRBJ1-2, is DGGITQSPKYLFRKEGQNVTLSCEQNLNHDAMYWYRQDPGQGLRLIYYSQIVNDFQKGDIAEGYSVSREKKESFPLTVTSAQKNPTAFYLCASSHPGQDHGYTFGSGTRLTVV.

In this sample, this clone turned up a few times. CDR3 bases: TGTGCCAGCAGTTTTGGAGGGTCATATAGCAATCAGCCCCAGCATTTT. This sequence encodes CASSFGGSYSNQPQHF. The genes are TRBV27 and TRBJ1-5; no definite D call. Trimming removed 3 bases from V and 0 bases from J, with 12 bases in between. The CDR3 is made up of 16 amino acids. Germline assignment: CDR1 MNHEY and CDR2 SMNVEV (reference sequence).

This clone has more than one count but fewer than ten. The chain is built from TRBV4-3 and TRBJ2-3; perhaps TRBD1 as D (6 bases). The length of the CDR3 is 15 residues. The germline V gene encodes CDR1 LGHNA and CDR2 YSLEER. V was clipped by 4 bases and J by 2 bases, with 13 bases between them. The CDR3 DNA reads as TGCGCCAGCAGCCGCGGACAGTTCCCCACAGATACGCAGTATTTT. This codes for CASSRGQFPTDTQYF.

This rearrangement joins TRBV9 to TRBJ2-3; the D gene is possibly TRBD2 (5 bases). Germline loops: CDR1 SGDLS, CDR2 YYNGEE. The V end lost 0 bases, the J end lost 5 bases, and 10 bases lay between the germline ends. This CDR3 region has 14 residues. The CDR3 coding sequence is TGTGCCAGCAGCGTAGCGGGGTGGGGAGATACGCAGTATTTT. As protein: CASSVAGWGDTQYF.

The V call is TRBV7-9, the J call TRBJ2-1; 10 positions agree with TRBD2. The CDR3 runs 12 residues. V shed 4 bases and J 12 bases; nucleotides not matched to a gene: 3. Germline values: CDR1 SEHNR, CDR2 FQNEAQ (reference sequence). CDR3 nucleotide sequence: TGTGCCAGCAGCTCGTCTAGCGGGAGGCAGTTCTTC. Its protein product is CASSSSSGRQFF.

The chain has TRBV9 and TRBJ1-1; D call uncertain. CDR1 is SGDLS and CDR2 is YYNGEE in the germline V gene. CDR3 size: 15 residues. V was shortened by 3 bases and J by 4 bases, with 16 bases between the two germline ends. CDR3 coding DNA: TGTGCCAGCAGCGAATTCCCCACCCGGGGCACTGAAGCTTTCTTT. As protein: CASSEFPTRGTEAFF.

The rearrangement joins TRBV27 to TRBJ1-5; D ambiguous. Trimming stripped 3 bases from V and 4 bases from J, with 13 bases between. The CDR3 length is 15 residues. Germline values: CDR1 MNHEY, CDR2 SMNVEV (reference sequence). CDR3 in amino acids: CASSLTPGGNQPQHF. The CDR3 nucleotides are TGTGCCAGCAGTTTGACACCCGGTGGGAATCAGCCCCAGCATTTT.

The gene calls are TRBV7-2 and TRBJ2-1, with a weak D call TRBD1 (6 bases). In germline, CDR1 is SGHTA, CDR2 FQGNSA. There are 17 residues in the CDR3. V was trimmed by 2 bases and J by 0 bases, leaving 14 bases between them. The CDR3 here is CASSLRGDRSSYNEQFF. The CDR3 nucleotides read TGTGCCAGCAGCTTACGGGGAGACAGGAGCTCCTACAATGAGCAGTTCTTC.